The T cell receptor beta chain under discussion was sequenced for a study of cytomegalovirus exposure and HLA in healthy donors (dated by TCRdb to 2016 to 2017). Regarding the complete study: According to an earlier analysis of around 600 of the donors, about 179 million T cells yielded some 120 million unique TCR beta sequences and approximately 300 Gb of sequence data. Because of strong linkage in the cohort, five DR-DQ haplotypes were treated as single units for association and clustering. A later genetic analysis took genome-wide SNP genotypes for about 65% of the 666 donors and used that subset as a discovery cohort. On average, 235,054 unique TCR beta nucleotide sequences were sequenced per donor among about 400 genotyped donors of the cohort, with around 19% of those sequences being non-productive. A later analysis re-analyzed previously published TCR beta repertoires from 666 donors and added high-resolution HLA genotyping to study TCR occurrence patterns. An earlier analysis of more than 450 of the donors used high-throughput TCR beta sequencing to judge whether each TCR beta V gene segment behaved as functional or pseudogenic. All discovery cohort repertoires had been generated on a single sequencing platform. The study was designed to test whether signatures of past pathogen exposure could be identified by cataloging public T cell receptors. Donor age, sex, ethnicity and CMV serostatus were compiled alongside the repertoire data. Using immunosequencing, the study profiled T cell repertoires from around 680 subjects and related those repertoires to cytomegalovirus serostatus. HLA typing covered class I and class II loci at four-digit resolution. Typing coverage varied by locus: about 620-630 donors for A, B, C, DRB1 and DQB1; roughly 520 for DQA1; more than 600 for DPA1; more than 450 for DPB1. To predict cytomegalovirus infection status, the study brought together high-throughput TCR immunosequencing, statistical association of individual TCRs with disease status, and machine learning. Roughly 300 gigabases of sequencing data and approximately 92 million unique TCR sequences made up an early release that covered some 640 HLA-typed donors. Of the roughly 400 genotyped donors, roughly 85% fell in the genetic ancestry cluster associated with self-reported Caucasian donors. In the later analysis, no new phenotypic data were used to find candidate immune exposures; instead, reliance was placed on TCR beta sequences and their occurrence across donors. Along with the roughly 670-subject first cohort, a separate validation cohort of more than 90 different subjects was used.

The method was the immunoSEQ multiplex PCR assay. For the multiplex PCR, a mixture combining 60 forward primers for TCR Vbeta segments and 13 reverse primers for TCR Jbeta segments was used. Amplification of the CDR3 region of rearranged TCR beta genes was performed with a multiplex PCR assay on genomic DNA. The Illumina HiSeq System was used to sequence the amplified TCR beta libraries as 87-base-pair reads. Per the original workflow: In a later analysis, tens of millions of unique TCR beta chains were counted across the approximately 670 repertoires, and approximately 9.9 million of these chains were shared by at least two donors. A nearest-neighbor algorithm error-corrected the raw reads and collapsed the reads into unique sequences, merging closely related sequences to remove PCR and sequencing errors. To assign V, D and J gene segments, CDR3 sequences were aligned to IMGT reference sequences. For a sequence to be retained, at least a six-nucleotide match to both a V gene segment and a J gene segment was required. Rearrangements were classified as productive when the CDR3 lacked stop codons and remained in frame with V and J, and all other rearrangements were classified as non-productive. Following IMGT convention, CDR3 was defined as the stretch from the second conserved V-encoded cysteine to the conserved J-encoded phenylalanine. The earlier analysis of about 500 of the donors excluded sequences that lacked an unambiguous match to a single V gene segment. In an earlier analysis of 450 to 700 of the donors, V segments were called functional above 56.7% productive rearrangements and were called segregating when the between-donor standard deviation exceeded 5%. A statistical classification framework was built to diagnose cytomegalovirus status from the catalog of TCR beta chain sequences. In a later analysis, V and J genes were assigned by comparing TCR nucleotide sequences against IMGT/GENE-DB human TR gene sequences. The TCRdist pipeline was used in a later analysis to assign CDR3 sequences and most-parsimonious VDJ recombination scenarios. In a later analysis, each TCR beta chain was defined by its CDR3 amino acid sequence together with its V-gene family, and reads without a unique V-gene family were excluded. To address suspected cross-contamination and a sequencing artifact, a later analysis removed a few hundred highly shared, low-generation-probability nucleotide sequences. In a later analysis, a clonal expansion index was calculated for each public chain from normalized within-repertoire ranks of inferred template counts. Generation probabilities in a later analysis came from a VDJ recombination model fitted to out-of-frame rearrangements, and those results were checked against IGoR. A later analysis scored TCR-TCR, TCR-HLA and TCR-CMV co-occurrence with hypergeometric tests, applying a repertoire-size bias correction to TCR pairs. To estimate false discovery rates, a later analysis permuted the HLA or CMV assignments 20 times. A later analysis grouped co-occurring TCRs with DBSCAN, adding TCRdist sequence similarity when clustering within HLA-allele-positive subsets. Repertoires with fewer than 30,000 or more than 120,000 public chains, plus five repertoires with anomalous nucleotide sharing, were excluded from co-occurrence clustering. In its TCRdb copy, this immuneACCESS table keeps in-frame sequences only and misses some clones. Where compared with another copy, unresolved V genes explain less than half of these, and the others have no known cause. The V and J calls and clone size are taken from that table; D and trimming were inferred from the DNA. The sample has 100,000 or so clones on record, roughly three quarters of them singletons. The top ten hold about 5.7% of the sample.

Concerning this clone itself: No cognate antigen has been identified for it. No per-base quality is available; no much larger clone lies one base away.

The cohort consisted of approximately 670 healthy bone marrow donors. All cohort members were sampled while nominally healthy, although unrecorded immune exposures were likely present. The donor was CMV seronegative and was included in the group of several hundred seronegative cohort members. Every donor gave a peripheral blood sample, and the peripheral blood mononuclear cells from that sample were used for TCR beta sequencing. Genomic DNA extraction from the blood cell samples was performed with the Qiagen DNeasy Blood Extraction Kit. Overall study outcomes, separate from this receptor: The study listed over 150 TCR beta chains as associated with cytomegalovirus. Compared with equally common non-associated chains, HLA-associated TCR beta chains in a later analysis were more clonally expanded and had lower generation probabilities. Sequencing depth was assumed to be roughly uniform across donors in the presence/absence analyses, though that assumption may not hold. According to a later analysis, most CMV-associated TCR beta chains appeared to be HLA-restricted, and the HLA associations seemed to be driven largely by CMV exposure. Only TCR beta chains were sequenced in this cohort, and the absence of alpha or paired-chain data limited detectable features. A further reported finding was that TCR beta sequences accurately predicted the HLA-A and HLA-B alleles for most subjects in the first cohort. When HLA alleles, especially DR and DQ, strongly co-occurred, attributing TCR associations to individual alleles was difficult. In both the original and validation cohorts, the classifier was reported to diagnose cytomegalovirus status with high specificity and sensitivity. In a later analysis, TCR association rates were found to vary across HLA loci, with the most associated TCRs seen for DRB1 alleles and the fewest for HLA-C alleles. Most TCR sequences were observed very rarely across donors, whereas some public TCRs were present in many individuals. Correlated functional status among segregating V segments might reflect linkage disequilibrium, but an unknown experimental factor could not be ruled out. According to a later genetic analysis, donors in an Asian-associated ancestry cluster had fewer N-insertions in productive TCRs than the approximately 670-donor mean. Some IMGT-functional V segments, including TRBV6-2 and TRBV6-3, could not be distinguished by the 87-base-pair reads and were therefore excluded. A later analysis reported that several top co-occurrence clusters appeared linked to parvovirus B19, influenza, CMV and Epstein-Barr virus. A later analysis associated approximately 17,000 TCR beta sequences with specific HLA alleles at a false discovery rate of 0.05. Roughly 17 rarely observed V segments, including chromosome 9 orphons, were excluded from the earlier analysis of some 590 of the donors because counts were too low. In vitro tests confirmed that a few of the cytomegalovirus-associated TCR beta chains recognize cytomegalovirus antigens. An earlier analysis of approximately 570 of the donors showed that most TCR beta V segments appeared in productive rearrangements either about 90% or about 30% of the time, which broadly matched IMGT annotations. According to the authors, the approach could potentially be generalized to other disease states and immunological phenotypes. An association between a missense DCLRE1C variant and V-gene and J-gene trimming of TCR beta chains was found in a later genetic analysis and replicated in an independent cohort. Because some donors lacked HLA typing at each locus, the association tests relied only on the typed subset. CMV serostatus was the only immune exposure information available for the cohort. A cluster of highly shared sequence variants was judged likely to represent a technical artifact of the sequencing pipeline.

From its cysteine to its phenylalanine, the CDR3 spans 16 amino acids. Only the CDR3 region is kept as DNA, spanning 48 bases read in frame from base 1. The germline V gene gives CDR1 as SGHDT and CDR2 as YYEEEE. V and J are trimmed by 0 bases and 6 bases, and the gene matches miss 8 bases of the junction. This receptor was taken from a male donor in good health and CMV-seronegative. The sequencing input was PBMCs. The chain uses TRBV5-6 and TRBJ2-3, and TRBD2 matches 9 of the central bases. This receptor has the CDR3 CASSLVWREGLDTQYF. At the DNA level, the sequence is TGTGCCAGCAGCTTGGTCTGGCGGGAGGGCCTGGATACGCAGTATTTT.